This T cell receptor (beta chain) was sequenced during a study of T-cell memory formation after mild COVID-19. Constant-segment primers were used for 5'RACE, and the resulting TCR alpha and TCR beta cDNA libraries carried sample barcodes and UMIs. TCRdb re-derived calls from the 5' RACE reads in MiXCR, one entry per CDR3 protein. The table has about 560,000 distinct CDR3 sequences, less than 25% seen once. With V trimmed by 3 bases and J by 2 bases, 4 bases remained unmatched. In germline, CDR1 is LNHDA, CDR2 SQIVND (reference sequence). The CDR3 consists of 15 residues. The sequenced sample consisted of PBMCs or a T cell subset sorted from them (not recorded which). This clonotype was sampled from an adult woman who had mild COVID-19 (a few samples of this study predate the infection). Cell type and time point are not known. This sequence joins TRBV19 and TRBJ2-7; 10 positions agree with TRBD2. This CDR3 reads CASSMYLAGAYEQYF. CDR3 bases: TGTGCCAGTAGTATGTACCTAGCGGGAGCCTACGAGCAGTACTTC.